These 17 T cell receptor beta chains originate from one sample sequenced in a study of regulatory T cells in long-lasting Graves disease. Building the TCR beta libraries relied on iRepertoire HTBI primers, and CDR3 regions underwent Arm-PCR. Each CDR3 protein gets one entry after TCRdb re-called the multiplex PCR reads with MiXCR. The sample has hundreds of thousands of distinct CDR3 sequences, 12% seen once. Time point indicated: newly diagnosed GD, antithyroid drugs for less than 3 months. PBMC RNA was the source of the TCR library. These data also featured in a second study, about T cells in Graves' hyperthyroidism and ophthalmopathy.

This sample comprised peripheral blood mononuclear cells (PBMCs), obtained at new diagnosis, from a patient treated with antithyroid drugs. The origin of the receptors is a woman between 25 and 40 years old with Graves disease.

This clonotype was seen a handful of times. V gene TRBV6-5 combines with J gene TRBJ1-1; 9 bases match TRBD1. The CDR3 sequence is 16 residues long. Germline V gives CDR1 MNHEY, CDR2 SVGAGI. The junction had 10 bases not matched to a gene; V was cut back by 2 bases and J by 6 bases. CDR3 region: CASSYGSNRQGAEAFF. Written as DNA, the CDR3 is TGTGCCAGCAGTTACGGTTCTAATCGACAGGGGGCTGAAGCTTTCTTT.

In its sample, this clonotype was seen many times. This chain joins TRBV20-1 and TRBJ2-5, with D possibly being TRBD1 or TRBD2 (5 bases each). V was clipped by 6 bases and J by 5 bases, with 19 bases between them. CDR1 and CDR2 from the germline V gene are DFQATT and SNEGSKA (reference sequence). CDR3 length: 14 residues. The CDR3: CSAGPGPTAETQYF. The DNA of the CDR3 is TGCAGTGCGGGACCGGGACCCACAGCGGAGACCCAGTACTTC.

This clonotype was found many times. The chain employs TRBV20-1 and TRBJ1-1, with 7 bases matching TRBD1. The germline CDR1 and CDR2 sequences are DFQATT and SNEGSKA (reference sequence). With V trimmed by 6 bases and J by 6 bases, 7 bases remained unmatched. The CDR3 consists of 12 residues. CDR3 residues: CSAGDRAPEAFF. In DNA, the CDR3 is TGCAGTGCAGGGGACAGAGCCCCTGAAGCTTTCTTT.

The chain recombines TRBV7-8 with TRBJ1-1; 9 bases fit TRBD1. The junction had 11 bases not matched to a gene; V was cut back by 6 bases and J by 0 bases. This CDR3 has 17 amino acids. Germline V gene data show CDR1 as SGHVS and CDR2 as FQNEAQ. The CDR3 sequence is CASSRDRAVRMNTEAFF. DNA for the CDR3: TGTGCCAGCAGTCGGGACAGGGCGGTGAGGATGAACACTGAAGCTTTCTTT.

The chain is built from TRBV18 and TRBJ1-5; 7 positions agree with TRBD1. Unmatched junction bases numbered 3, after V lost 5 bases and J lost 2 bases. CDR1 is KGHSH, CDR2 LQKENI, per germline. The CDR3 covers 14 residues. The CDR3: CASSAQGGNQPQHF. CDR3 DNA sequence: TGTGCCAGCTCAGCTCAGGGGGGCAATCAGCCCCAGCATTTT.

Many counts were recorded for this clonotype. The chain is built from TRBV28 and TRBJ2-1; 11 bases map to TRBD2. This CDR3 has 16 amino acids. Germline CDR1 and CDR2: MDHEN and SYDVKM. J lost 5 bases, V lost 3 bases, and 6 bases had no gene match. CDR3 residues: CASSFLTSGNNNEQFF. In nucleotides, the CDR3 is TGTGCCAGCAGTTTCCTGACTAGCGGGAATAACAATGAGCAGTTCTTC.

V gene TRBV6-1 combines with J gene TRBJ2-7; 13 positions match TRBD2. Trimming removed 6 bases from V and 0 bases from J; junction bases left unmatched: 8. CDR3 length: 17 amino acids. CDR1 is MNHNS and CDR2 is SASEGT in the germline V gene. CDR3 region: CASSTGLAGWGSYEQYF. DNA of the CDR3: TGTGCCAGCAGCACGGGACTAGCGGGATGGGGCTCCTACGAGCAGTACTTC.

The V and J genes are TRBV4-1 and TRBJ2-5; D is unclear. Germline V CDR1 and CDR2: MGHRA, YSYEKL. This CDR3 has 15 amino acids. The ends were cut back, 1 base at V and 5 bases at J, with 14 bases in the middle. The CDR3 here is CASSQVGLRMETQYF. In nucleotides, the CDR3 is TGCGCCAGCAGCCAAGTTGGGCTGCGGATGGAGACCCAGTACTTC.

The table lists this clonotype with many counts. The chain couples TRBV19 to TRBJ2-2; TRBD2 is a possible D gene (5 bases). Trimming took off 5 bases at V and 7 bases at J, with 11 bases between the two ends. This CDR3 region has 13 residues. Germline CDR1 and CDR2: LNHDA and SQIVND (reference sequence). The CDR3: CASSLAWNGELFF. The CDR3 DNA follows: TGTGCCAGTAGTCTAGCCTGGAACGGGGAGCTGTTTTTT.

V is TRBV15 and J is TRBJ2-2; no firm D call. The CDR3 has 14 amino acids. In germline, CDR1 is LNHNV, CDR2 YYDKDF (reference sequence). Trimming pared 1 base from V and 7 bases from J, leaving 10 bases between. This CDR3 is CATSRVLLLGELFF. The CDR3 bases are TGTGCCACCAGCAGAGTTCTCCTTCTCGGGGAGCTGTTTTTT.

The chain couples TRBV28 to TRBJ2-6; D is undetermined. The CDR3 spans 21 residues. Trimming took 2 bases from V and 0 from J, leaving 23 bases between them. CDR1 is MDHEN and CDR2 is SYDVKM in the germline V gene. CDR3: CASSLGRRYVSAVSGANVLTF. The CDR3 nucleotides are TGTGCCAGCAGTTTAGGCCGGCGATACGTTTCCGCCGTCTCTGGGGCCAACGTCCTGACTTTC.

Many counts were recorded for this clonotype. DNA for the CDR3: TGCAGTGCAGAGAGGACTGCCGGGTCGTCAGATACGCAGTATTTT. It encodes CSAERTAGSSDTQYF. The V gene is TRBV20-1, the J gene TRBJ2-3, with a tentative D call TRBD2 (5 bases). Germline V gives CDR1 DFQATT, CDR2 SNEGSKA (reference sequence). The CDR3 has 15 amino acids. V was cut by 6 bases and J by 4 bases, with 20 bases left in between.

This chain uses TRBV7-9 with TRBJ2-3; unclear D gene. The germline V gene encodes CDR1 SEHNR and CDR2 FQNEAQ (reference sequence). The CDR3 consists of 19 residues. Trimming cost V 2 bases and J 0 bases, with 21 bases left between them. The CDR3 loop reads CASSLSYTFRDTSTDTQYF. CDR3 nucleotides: TGTGCCAGCAGCTTATCCTATACATTCCGAGACACTAGCACAGATACGCAGTATTTT.

The chain combines TRBV20-1 with TRBJ2-5; TRBD2 matches at 9 bases. J was trimmed by 5 bases and V by 2 bases; bases with no gene match: 12. The CDR3 has 16 amino acids. Germline V CDR1 and CDR2: DFQATT, SNEGSKA (reference sequence). This chain's CDR3 is CSARFEGREGRETQYF. CDR3 in DNA: TGCAGTGCTAGATTTGAAGGGCGGGAGGGCCGGGAGACCCAGTACTTC.

In this sample, this clonotype turned up a few times. This chain uses TRBV27 with TRBJ2-3; D unresolved. The V end was cut by 4 bases, the J end by 1 base, with 12 bases between. The germline V gene encodes CDR1 MNHEY and CDR2 SMNVEV (reference sequence). The CDR3 length is 15 residues. The CDR3 reads CASSSETRGTDTQYF. The CDR3 nucleotides are TGTGCCAGCAGTTCAGAGACCCGAGGCACAGATACGCAGTATTTT.

There are many counts of this clonotype. This chain uses TRBV18 with TRBJ2-1; weak D call: TRBD2 (5 bases). The CDR3 consists of 13 residues. CDR1 is KGHSH, CDR2 LQKENI, per germline. Trimming took off 2 bases at V and 5 bases at J, with 7 bases between the two ends. In DNA form, the CDR3 reads TGTGCCAGCTCACCATCGAGGGACAATGAGCAGTTCTTC. Encoded protein: CASSPSRDNEQFF. Together with reference TRBV18 and TRBJ2-1, the CDR3 gives the full variable domain: NAGVMQNPRHLVRRRGQEARLRCSPMKGHSHVYWYRQLPEEGLKFMVYLQKENIIDESGMPKERFSAEFPKEGPSILRIQQVVRGDSAAYFCASSPSRDNEQFFGPGTRLTVL.

This clonotype was observed a few times. The rearrangement uses TRBV5-8 and TRBJ1-5; 7 bases align to TRBD1. The CDR3 runs to 14 residues. Looked up from germline, CDR1 is SGHTS and CDR2 is YDEGEE. V was clipped by 3 bases and J by 3 bases; unmatched bases: 3. The CDR3 protein is CASSWGQYNQPQHF. The CDR3 DNA reads as TGTGCCAGCAGCTGGGGACAGTACAATCAGCCCCAGCATTTT.